This TCR beta chain was sequenced during a study of cytomegalovirus exposure and HLA in healthy donors. Findings of the study overall: The likely explanation for a cluster of highly shared sequence variants was sequencing artifact.

V shed 2 bases, J shed 4 bases, and the junction held 8 bases outside the gene matches. Germline V CDR1 and CDR2: SGHNT, YYREEE (reference sequence). The CDR3 length is 15 residues. The study ran its PCR with 60 Vbeta and 13 Jbeta primers. Sequencing used immunoSEQ multiplex PCR; TCRdb keeps in-frame clones, though not all of them. This table holds some 170,000 clones, 80% to 90% found once. Concerning this clone: Its antigen remains unknown.

Specimen: PBMCs. The TCR sequence derives from a woman in her 30s in good health and CMV-seropositive. The V and J genes are TRBV5-4 and TRBJ1-2; 7 nucleotides line up with TRBD1. CDR3 residues: CASSFLRGGGYGYTF. In DNA form, the CDR3 reads TGTGCCAGCAGCTTCCTCCGAGGGGGCGGCTATGGCTACACCTTC.